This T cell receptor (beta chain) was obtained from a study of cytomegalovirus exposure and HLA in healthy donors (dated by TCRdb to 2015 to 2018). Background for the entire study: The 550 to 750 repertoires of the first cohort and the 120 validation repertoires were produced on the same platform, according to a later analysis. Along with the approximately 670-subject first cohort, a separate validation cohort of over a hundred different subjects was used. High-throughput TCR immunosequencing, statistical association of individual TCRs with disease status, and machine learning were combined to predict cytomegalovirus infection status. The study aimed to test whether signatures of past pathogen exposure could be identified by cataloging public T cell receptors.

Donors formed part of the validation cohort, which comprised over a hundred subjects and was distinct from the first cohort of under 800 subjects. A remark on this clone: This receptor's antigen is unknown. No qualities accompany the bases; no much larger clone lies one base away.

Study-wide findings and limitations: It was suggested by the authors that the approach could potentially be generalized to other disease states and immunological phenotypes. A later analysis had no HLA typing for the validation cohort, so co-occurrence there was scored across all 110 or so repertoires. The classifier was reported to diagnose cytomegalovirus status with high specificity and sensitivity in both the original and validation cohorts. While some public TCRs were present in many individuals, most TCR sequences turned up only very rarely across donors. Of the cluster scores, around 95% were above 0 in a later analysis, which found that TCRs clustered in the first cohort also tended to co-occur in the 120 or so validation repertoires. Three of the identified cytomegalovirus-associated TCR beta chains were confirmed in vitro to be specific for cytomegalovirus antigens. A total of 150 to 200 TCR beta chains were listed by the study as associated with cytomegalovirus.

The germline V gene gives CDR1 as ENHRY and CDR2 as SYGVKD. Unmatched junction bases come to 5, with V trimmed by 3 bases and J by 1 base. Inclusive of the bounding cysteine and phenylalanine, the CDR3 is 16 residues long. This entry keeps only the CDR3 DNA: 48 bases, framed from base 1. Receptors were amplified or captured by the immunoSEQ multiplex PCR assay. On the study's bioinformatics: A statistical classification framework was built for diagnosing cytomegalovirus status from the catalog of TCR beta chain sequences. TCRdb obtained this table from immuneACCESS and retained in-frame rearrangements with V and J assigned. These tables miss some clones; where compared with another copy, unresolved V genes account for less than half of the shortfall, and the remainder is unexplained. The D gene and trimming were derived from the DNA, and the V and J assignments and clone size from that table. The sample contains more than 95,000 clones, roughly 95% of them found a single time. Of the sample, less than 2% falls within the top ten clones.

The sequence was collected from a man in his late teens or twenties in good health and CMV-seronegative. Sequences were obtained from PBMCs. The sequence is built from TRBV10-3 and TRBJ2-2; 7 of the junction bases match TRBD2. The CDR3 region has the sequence CAISESSSGNTGELFF. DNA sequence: TGTGCCATCAGTGAATCTTCTAGCGGGAACACCGGGGAGCTGTTTTTT.